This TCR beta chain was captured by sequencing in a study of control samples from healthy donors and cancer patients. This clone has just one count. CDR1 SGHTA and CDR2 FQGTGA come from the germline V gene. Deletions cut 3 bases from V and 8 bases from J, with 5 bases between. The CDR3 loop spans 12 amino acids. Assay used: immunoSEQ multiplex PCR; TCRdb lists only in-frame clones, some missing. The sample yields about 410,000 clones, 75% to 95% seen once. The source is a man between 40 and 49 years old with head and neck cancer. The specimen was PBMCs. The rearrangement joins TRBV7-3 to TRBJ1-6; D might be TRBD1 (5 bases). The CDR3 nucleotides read TGTGCCAGCAGCTTGGGGGATTCACCCCTCCACTTT. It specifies CASSLGDSPLHF. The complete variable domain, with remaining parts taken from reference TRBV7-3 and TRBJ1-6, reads GAGVSQTPSNKVTEKGKYVELRCDPISGHTALYWYRQSLGQGPEFLIYFQGTGAADDSGLPNDRFFAVRPEGSVSTLKIQRTERGDSAVYLCASSLGDSPLHFGNGTRLTVT.